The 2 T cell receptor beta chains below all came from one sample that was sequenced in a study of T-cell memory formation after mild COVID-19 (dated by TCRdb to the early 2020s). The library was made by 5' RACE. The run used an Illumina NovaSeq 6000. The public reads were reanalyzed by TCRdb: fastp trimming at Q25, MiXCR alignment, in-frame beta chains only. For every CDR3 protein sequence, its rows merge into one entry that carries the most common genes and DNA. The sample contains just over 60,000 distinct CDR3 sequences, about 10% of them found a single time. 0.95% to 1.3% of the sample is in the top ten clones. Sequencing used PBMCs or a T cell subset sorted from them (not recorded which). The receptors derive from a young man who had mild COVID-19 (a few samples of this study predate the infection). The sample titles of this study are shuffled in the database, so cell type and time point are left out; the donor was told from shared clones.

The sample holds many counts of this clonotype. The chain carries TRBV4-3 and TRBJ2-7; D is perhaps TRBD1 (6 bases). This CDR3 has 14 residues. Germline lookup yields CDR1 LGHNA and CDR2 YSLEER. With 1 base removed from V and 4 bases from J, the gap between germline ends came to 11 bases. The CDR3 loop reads CASSQAPGDYEQYF. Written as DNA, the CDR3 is TGCGCCAGCAGCCAAGCCCCAGGGGATTACGAGCAGTACTTC.

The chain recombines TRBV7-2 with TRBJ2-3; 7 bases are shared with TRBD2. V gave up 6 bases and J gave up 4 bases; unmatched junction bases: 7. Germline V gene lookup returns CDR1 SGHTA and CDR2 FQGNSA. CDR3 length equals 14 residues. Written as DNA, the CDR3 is TGTGCCAGCAGGCCCGGACGGGGGGCAGATACGCAGTATTTT. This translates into CASRPGRGADTQYF.